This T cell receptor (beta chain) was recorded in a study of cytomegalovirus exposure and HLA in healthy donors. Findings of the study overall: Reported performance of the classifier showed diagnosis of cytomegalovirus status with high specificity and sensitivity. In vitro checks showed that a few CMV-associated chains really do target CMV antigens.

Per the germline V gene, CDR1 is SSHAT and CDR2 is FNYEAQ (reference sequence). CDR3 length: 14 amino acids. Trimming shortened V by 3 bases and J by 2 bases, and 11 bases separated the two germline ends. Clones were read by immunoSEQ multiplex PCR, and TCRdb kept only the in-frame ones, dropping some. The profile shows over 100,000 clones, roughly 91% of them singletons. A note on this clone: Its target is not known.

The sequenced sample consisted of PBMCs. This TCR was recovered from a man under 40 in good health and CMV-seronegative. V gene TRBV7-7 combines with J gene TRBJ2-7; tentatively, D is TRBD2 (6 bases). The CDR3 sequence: CASSLGGPPYEQYF. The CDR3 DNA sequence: TGTGCCAGCAGCTTGGGGGGTCCCCCCTACGAGCAGTACTTC.